This TCR beta chain emerged from a study of shared clonotypes between healthy human individuals. Recent acute infections and vaccinations were absent in the healthy HIV-negative adult donors. Sequencing used immunoSEQ multiplex PCR; TCRdb keeps in-frame clones, though not all of them. The profile shows about 330,000 clones, roughly 70% of them singletons. Per germline, CDR1 SGHVS and CDR2 FQNEAQ. Trimming removed 0 bases from V and 0 bases from J, with 6 bases in between. This CDR3 region has 15 residues. Regarding this clone: Its specificity is unknown.

General study findings and limits: Among donors, sharing of clonotypes was expected to be affected by sequencing depth. The sampled material consisted only of blood, and tissue repertoires are likely to differ. Rarefaction showed sorted-subset sequencing was incomplete despite large depth.

The chain combines TRBV7-8 with TRBJ2-1, with a weak D call TRBD2 (5 bases). The sample comprised memory CD4+ T cells sorted from blood. The subset was: CD45RA-negative fraction. The TCR comes from a man younger than 40 in good health. This CDR3 is CASSLAGSSYNEQFF. The CDR3 DNA reads TGTGCCAGCAGCTTAGCTGGGAGCTCCTACAATGAGCAGTTCTTC.